The 24 T cell receptor beta chains below all came from one sample that was sequenced in a study of blood T cell repertoires in COVID-19. The repertoire was sequenced with immunoSEQ multiplex PCR; TCRdb's copy has only in-frame clones and lacks some. The sample shows about 300,000 clones, about nine tenths of them seen only once. Sequences were obtained from PBMCs or T cells enriched from blood (not recorded which). These receptors all stem from a man aged 25-45 years who had recovered from COVID-19.

The chain employs TRBV19 and TRBJ2-7; 11 nucleotides line up with TRBD1. The junction had 8 bases not matched to a gene; V was cut back by 10 bases and J by 6 bases. This CDR3 region has 13 residues. Germline V lookup: CDR1 LNHDA, CDR2 SQIVND (reference sequence). CDR3 coding DNA: TGTGCCACCGGACAGGGGGCTATCTCCGAGCAGTACTTC. Translated, it gives CATGQGAISEQYF.

In this sample, this clone turned up once. The CDR3, as DNA: TGTGCCAGCAGTTACGTGGACATTAATCAGCCCCAGCATTTT. Encoded protein: CASSYVDINQPQHF. This sequence joins TRBV6-5 and TRBJ1-5; TRBD1 is a possible D gene (5 bases). CDR3 length equals 14 residues. Germline loops: CDR1 MNHEY, CDR2 SVGAGI. Trimming removed 2 bases at V and 4 bases at J, with 9 bases between.

The chain employs TRBV18 and TRBJ2-3; 10 positions match TRBD2. This CDR3 has 20 amino acids. Trimming at V came to 3 bases and at J to 0 bases, leaving 15 bases not matched to a gene. The V gene's germline CDR1 is KGHSH and CDR2 LQKENI. CDR3 region: CASSPRLQFLAGASTDTQYF. The CDR3 DNA sequence: TGTGCCAGCTCACCCCGGCTCCAATTTCTAGCGGGGGCTAGCACAGATACGCAGTATTTT. The full variable domain, in which reference TRBV18 and TRBJ2-3 provide the parts outside the CDR3, is NAGVMQNPRHLVRRRGQEARLRCSPMKGHSHVYWYRQLPEEGLKFMVYLQKENIIDESGMPKERFSAEFPKEGPSILRIQQVVRGDSAAYFCASSPRLQFLAGASTDTQYFGPGTRLTVL.

The rearrangement uses TRBV13 and TRBJ2-5; 8 bases fit TRBD1. The CDR3 covers 15 residues. The germline CDR1 and CDR2 sequences are PRHDT and FYEKMQ (reference sequence). V was pared by 4 bases and J by 2 bases, with 6 bases of the junction left unmatched. This chain's CDR3 is CASSYTGGTQETQYF. CDR3 bases: TGTGCCAGCAGCTACACAGGGGGTACTCAAGAGACCCAGTACTTC.

The CDR3 DNA reads as TGTGCCAGCAGTTGGGCAGGGAGCACAGATACGCAGTATTTT. Encoded protein: CASSWAGSTDTQYF. The chain has TRBV27 and TRBJ2-3, with a tentative D call TRBD1 (5 bases). Germline CDR1 reads MNHEY; CDR2 reads SMNVEV (reference sequence). Trimming took off 4 bases at V and 0 bases at J, with 8 bases between the two ends. This CDR3 is 14 amino acids long.

The CDR3 bases are TGCAGTGCTAGAGTAGTGGATACGCAGTATTTT. Its translation: CSARVVDTQYF. The chain couples TRBV20-1 to TRBJ2-3; D unresolved. Germline V gene data show CDR1 as DFQATT and CDR2 as SNEGSKA (reference sequence). V was clipped by 1 base and J by 6 bases, with 5 bases between them. The CDR3 sequence is 11 residues long.

This clone has only one observation. This chain joins TRBV28 and TRBJ1-2; 10 positions agree with TRBD1. This CDR3 is built from 16 residues. With V trimmed by 6 bases and J by 4 bases, 11 bases remained unmatched. The germline V gene has CDR1 MDHEN and CDR2 SYDVKM. The CDR3 DNA follows: TGTGCCAGCAGCTCTTTAGGGGGACAGGGGTTCTATGGCTACACCTTC. Translation gives CASSSLGGQGFYGYTF.

The V gene is TRBV2, the J gene TRBJ2-1, with D perhaps matching TRBD2 (5 bases). The germline V gene has CDR1 SNHLY and CDR2 FYNNEI. Trimming pared 7 bases from V and 5 bases from J, leaving 15 bases between. The CDR3 has 14 amino acids. Here the CDR3 reads CASTEWTGNNEQFF. The CDR3 DNA sequence: TGTGCCAGCACCGAGTGGACTGGTAACAATGAGCAGTTCTTC.

The gene calls are TRBV7-6 and TRBJ2-4; 9 nucleotides align to TRBD1. CDR1 and CDR2 (germline): SGHVS, FNYEAQ. Trimming removed 3 bases from V and 8 bases from J; junction bases left unmatched: 5. CDR3 length: 14 residues. The chain's CDR3 is CASSFGTGLDIQYF. The CDR3 DNA reads as TGTGCCAGCAGCTTCGGGACAGGGTTGGACATTCAGTACTTC.

The chain combines TRBV7-2 with TRBJ2-5, with 8 nucleotides matching TRBD2. The CDR3 spans 15 residues. Germline-derived CDR1 and CDR2 are SGHTA and FQGNSA. J was trimmed by 5 bases and V by 5 bases; bases with no gene match: 10. CDR3 sequence reads: CASSNYWASGETQYF. CDR3 nucleotide sequence: TGTGCCAGCAGCAACTATTGGGCTAGCGGGGAGACCCAGTACTTC.

The V and J genes are TRBV5-1 and TRBJ1-6, with 8 bases aligning to TRBD1. CDR3 size: 15 residues. The V and J ends lost 0 bases and 10 bases, in that order; junction bases with no gene match: 6. CDR1 and CDR2 from the germline V gene are SGHRS and YFSETQ. The CDR3 loop is CASSLGQGAASPLHF. CDR3 in DNA: TGCGCCAGCAGCTTGGGGCAGGGGGCCGCCTCACCCCTCCACTTT.

The chain combines TRBV30 with TRBJ1-5; the D gene is possibly TRBD1 (6 bases). V shed 0 bases and J shed 5 bases, with 14 bases lying between them. CDR1 and CDR2 (germline): GTSNPN, SVGIG (reference sequence). The CDR3 totals 15 residues. The CDR3: CAWSVGAAFYQPQHF. DNA for the CDR3: TGTGCCTGGAGTGTGGGGGCAGCCTTCTATCAGCCCCAGCATTTT.

The CDR3 region is CASTLTGPGQPQHF. CDR3 DNA: TGTGCCAGCACCCTGACAGGACCGGGGCAGCCCCAGCATTTT. This rearrangement joins TRBV28 to TRBJ1-5, with D possibly TRBD1 on 6 matching bases. Germline CDR1 and CDR2: MDHEN and SYDVKM. V was clipped by 7 bases and J by 7 bases, with 17 bases between them. This CDR3 is 14 amino acids long.

This clone was recorded only once. The chain uses TRBV5-1 and TRBJ2-7, with 11 nucleotides matching TRBD1. Germline CDR1 is SGHRS and CDR2 is YFSETQ. The CDR3 is 14 amino acids. After removal of 4 bases from V and 2 bases from J, the junction contained 2 bases not matched to a gene. The CDR3 region has the DNA TGCGCCAGCAGCGGGGGACAGGGGGCCTACGAGCAGTACTTC. It encodes CASSGGQGAYEQYF.

The rearrangement joins TRBV3-1 (or the pseudogene TRBV3-2) to TRBJ2-3, with D possibly matching TRBD2 (6 bases). V gave up 1 base and J gave up 0 bases, with 11 bases separating them. The V gene's germline CDR1 is LGHDT and CDR2 YNNKEL (reference sequence). CDR3 length: 16 amino acids. CDR3: CASSQAGVSSTDTQYF. The CDR3 coding sequence is TGTGCCAGCAGCCAAGCGGGAGTCTCTAGCACAGATACGCAGTATTTT.

The J gene is TRBJ2-7, the V gene TRBV14, with TRBD2 matching 8 bases. This CDR3 is 13 amino acids long. Germline CDR1 SGHDN, CDR2 FVKESK. J lost 2 bases, V lost 6 bases, and 3 bases had no gene match. The CDR3 region has the DNA TGTGCCAGCAGAAAGACTAGCGCCTACGAGCAGTACTTC. This codes for CASRKTSAYEQYF.

The chain links TRBV11-2 to TRBJ2-5; 11 nucleotides match TRBD2. The germline CDR1 and CDR2 sequences are SGHAT and FQNNGV. The V gene end was trimmed by 6 bases and the J gene end by 7 bases; junction bases not matched to a gene: 4. The CDR3 contains 13 residues. DNA of the CDR3: TGTGCCAGCAGGGGACTAGCGGAAATGACCCAGTACTTC. Its translation is CASRGLAEMTQYF.

The CDR3 region is CASSEAGVAGELFF. CDR3 nucleotides: TGTGCCAGCAGCGAAGCGGGAGTGGCCGGGGAGCTGTTTTTT. The rearrangement uses TRBV27 and TRBJ2-2; 8 bases are a match to TRBD2. Germline CDR1 reads MNHEY; CDR2 reads SMNVEV (reference sequence). The CDR3 is made up of 14 amino acids. With V trimmed by 6 bases and J by 6 bases, 6 bases remained unmatched.

This chain joins TRBV5-4 and TRBJ2-1, with 7 nucleotides matching TRBD2. The germline V gene has CDR1 SGHNT and CDR2 YYREEE (reference sequence). The CDR3 is 16 residues long. The J segment lost 1 base and the V segment lost 0 bases, leaving 4 bases of the junction unmatched. CDR3 sequence reads: CASSLGEGSSYNEQFF. The CDR3 DNA sequence: TGTGCCAGCAGCTTGGGGGAGGGGAGTTCCTACAATGAGCAGTTCTTC.

This rearrangement joins TRBV2 to TRBJ2-3, with a possible D match to TRBD2 (5 bases). V was pared by 6 bases and J by 0 bases, with 13 bases between. The CDR3 is 15 residues long. The V gene's germline CDR1 is SNHLY and CDR2 FYNNEI. The CDR3 DNA sequence: TGTGCCAGCAGGGTAGGAAGAGGGAGCACAGATACGCAGTATTTT. Translation gives CASRVGRGSTDTQYF.

The chain joins TRBV6-5 to TRBJ1-1, with D possibly matching TRBD1 (6 bases). The CDR3 consists of 14 residues. Germline loops: CDR1 MNHEY, CDR2 SVGAGI. V lost 2 bases, J lost 6 bases, and 13 bases lay in between. In DNA, the CDR3 is TGTGCCAGCAGTTACCAGAGGGGGGGCGCTGAAGCTTTCTTT. It encodes CASSYQRGGAEAFF.

The rearrangement uses TRBV10-2 and TRBJ2-7; 9 positions match TRBD1. This CDR3 has 14 amino acids. The V and J ends lost 7 bases and 5 bases, in that order; junction bases with no gene match: 9. CDR1 is WSHSY and CDR2 is SAAADI in the germline V gene. This CDR3 is CASILKDRGHEQYF. In DNA form, the CDR3 reads TGCGCCAGCATTCTAAAGGACAGGGGCCACGAGCAGTACTTC.

The rearrangement links TRBV27 to TRBJ1-1, with D possibly being TRBD1 (5 bases). The CDR3 has 21 residues. The germline V gene has CDR1 MNHEY and CDR2 SMNVEV (reference sequence). V was trimmed by 5 bases and J by 1 base, leaving 32 bases between them. CDR3 sequence: CASSPGAGLPRRGKQNTEAFF. Here the CDR3 DNA reads TGTGCCAGCAGTCCAGGCGCGGGACTCCCCCGCCGGGGGAAGCAGAACACTGAAGCTTTCTTT.

The chain joins TRBV27 to TRBJ2-3, with 8 bases fitting TRBD2. V trimming: 4 bases; J trimming: 3 bases; junction bases outside the gene matches: 3. Looked up from germline, CDR1 is MNHEY and CDR2 is SMNVEV (reference sequence). CDR3 size: 14 residues. The CDR3 nucleotides read TGTGCCAGCAGTTCGACTAGCGTTACAGATACGCAGTATTTT. As protein: CASSSTSVTDTQYF.